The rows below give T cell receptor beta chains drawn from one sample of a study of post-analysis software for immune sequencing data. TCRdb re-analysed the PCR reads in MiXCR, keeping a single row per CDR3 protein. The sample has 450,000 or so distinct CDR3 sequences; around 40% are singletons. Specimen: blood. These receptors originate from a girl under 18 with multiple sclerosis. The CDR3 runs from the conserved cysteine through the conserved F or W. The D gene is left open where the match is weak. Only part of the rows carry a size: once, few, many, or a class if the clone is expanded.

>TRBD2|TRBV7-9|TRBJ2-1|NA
CASSSAGTSGRLGNEQFF
TGTGCCAGCAGCTCGGCCGGGACTAGCGGGAGATTGGGAAATGAGCAGTTCTTC
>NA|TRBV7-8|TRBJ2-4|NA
CASSLYKNIQYF
TGTGCCAGCAGCTTATACAAAAACATTCAGTACTTC
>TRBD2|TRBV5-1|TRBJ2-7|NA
CASKTSGTNSYEQYF
TGCGCCAGCAAGACGTCCGGGACTAACTCCTACGAGCAGTACTTC
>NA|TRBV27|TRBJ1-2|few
CASSLMGDYGYTF
TGTGCCAGCAGTTTAATGGGGGACTATGGCTACACCTTC
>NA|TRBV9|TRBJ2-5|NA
CASSVAVRETDETQYF
TGTGCCAGCAGCGTAGCTGTACGGGAGACGGATGAGACCCAGTACTTC
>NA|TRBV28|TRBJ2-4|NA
CASSLWEFGKNIQYF
TGTGCCAGCAGTTTATGGGAGTTCGGCAAAAACATTCAGTACTTC
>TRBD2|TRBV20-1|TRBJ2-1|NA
CSARSGGVTGYNEQFF
TGCAGTGCTAGATCGGGGGGGGTCACAGGCTACAATGAGCAGTTCTTC
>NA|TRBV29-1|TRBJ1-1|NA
CSVERNKNTEAFF
TGCAGCGTTGAAAGAAACAAGAACACTGAAGCTTTCTTT
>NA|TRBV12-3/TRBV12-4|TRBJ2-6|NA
CASARGGANVLTF
TGTGCCAGCGCCAGGGGTGGGGCCAACGTCCTGACTTTC
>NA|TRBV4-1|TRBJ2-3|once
CASSQLTGGDADTQYF
TGCGCCAGCAGCCAACTGACAGGAGGTGACGCAGATACGCAGTATTTT
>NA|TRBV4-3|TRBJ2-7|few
CASSPTRMGSPYEQYF
TGCGCCAGCAGTCCGACCCGTATGGGGTCGCCCTACGAGCAGTACTTC
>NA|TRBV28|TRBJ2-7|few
CATRRGGTYEQYF
TGTGCCACCCGGAGGGGGGGTACCTACGAGCAGTACTTC
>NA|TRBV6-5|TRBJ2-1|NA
CASHRGADNEQFF
TGTGCCAGCCACAGAGGGGCTGACAATGAGCAGTTCTTC
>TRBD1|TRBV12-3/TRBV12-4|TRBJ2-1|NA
CASSLDRGGWNEQFF
TGTGCCAGCAGCCTCGACAGGGGAGGTTGGAATGAGCAGTTCTTC
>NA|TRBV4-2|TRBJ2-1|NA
CASSQDRGMNHEQFF
TGTGCCAGCAGCCAAGATCGTGGGATGAACCATGAGCAGTTCTTC
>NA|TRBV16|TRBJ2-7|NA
CASSHGSYEQYF
TGTGCCAGCAGCCATGGCAGCTACGAGCAGTACTTC
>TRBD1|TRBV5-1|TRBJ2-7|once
CASSLARDRAYEQYF
TGCGCCAGCAGCTTGGCCAGGGACAGGGCGTACGAGCAGTACTTC
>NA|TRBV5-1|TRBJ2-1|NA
CASSLRAASSSYNEQFF
TGCGCCAGCAGCTTGAGGGCAGCTTCAAGCTCCTACAATGAGCAGTTCTTC
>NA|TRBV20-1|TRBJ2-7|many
CSAKGELDYEQYF
TGCAGTGCTAAAGGGGAGCTCGACTACGAGCAGTACTTC
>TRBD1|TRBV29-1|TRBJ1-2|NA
CSVLTGDNYGYTF
TGCAGCGTTCTGACAGGGGATAACTATGGCTACACCTTC
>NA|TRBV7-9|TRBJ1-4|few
CASSGLEGPNEKLFF
TGTGCCAGCAGCGGCCTGGAAGGACCTAATGAAAAACTGTTTTTT
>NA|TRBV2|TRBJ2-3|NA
CAGILTRTDTQYF
TGTGCCGGCATTTTAACCCGCACAGATACGCAGTATTTT
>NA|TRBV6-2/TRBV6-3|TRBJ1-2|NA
CASSDPLTVRAIYGYTF
TGTGCCAGCAGTGACCCCTTGACAGTCCGAGCGATCTATGGCTACACCTTC
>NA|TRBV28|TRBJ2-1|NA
CASRAGGNEQFF
TGTGCCAGCAGGGCAGGAGGCAATGAGCAGTTCTTC
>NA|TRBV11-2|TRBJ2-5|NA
CASSFHRETQYF
TGTGCCAGCAGCTTCCATCGAGAGACCCAGTACTTC
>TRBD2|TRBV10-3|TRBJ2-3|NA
CAISRAGGTSTDTQYF
TGTGCCATCAGTAGAGCGGGAGGGACTAGCACAGATACGCAGTATTTT
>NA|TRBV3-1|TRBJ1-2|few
CASSQDSAQGLGYGYTF
TGTGCCAGCAGCCAAGATTCGGCACAGGGACTAGGCTATGGCTACACCTTC
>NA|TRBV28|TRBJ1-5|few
CASSWGMHNQPQHF
TGTGCCAGCAGTTGGGGGATGCACAATCAGCCCCAGCATTTT
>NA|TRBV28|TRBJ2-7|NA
CASLPGTPVYEQYF
TGTGCCAGCCTCCCCGGGACGCCGGTCTACGAGCAGTACTTC
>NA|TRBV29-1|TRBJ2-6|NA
CSVLKTGSLSGANVLTF
TGCAGCGTGCTAAAGACAGGCTCTCTCTCTGGGGCCAACGTCCTGACTTTC
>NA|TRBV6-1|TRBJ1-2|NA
CASSTGFDGYTF
TGTGCCAGCAGTACAGGGTTTGATGGCTACACCTTC
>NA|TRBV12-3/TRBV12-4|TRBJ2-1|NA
CASTTDLLEQFF
TGTGCCAGCACCACGGACCTTCTTGAGCAGTTCTTC
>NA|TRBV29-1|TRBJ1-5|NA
CSVEGVRVHIKGRGFSQPQHF
TGCAGCGTTGAAGGCGTGAGAGTTCACATTAAGGGCAGGGGATTCAGTCAGCCCCAGCATTTT
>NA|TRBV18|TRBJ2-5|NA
CASSRQPTETQYF
TGTGCCAGCTCGAGACAACCGACAGAGACCCAGTACTTC
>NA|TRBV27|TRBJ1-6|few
CASSSLINPGFPNSPLHF
TGTGCCAGCAGTTCCCTCATCAACCCAGGGTTCCCTAATTCACCCCTCCACTTT
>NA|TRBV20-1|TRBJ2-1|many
CSAREAGTRVNEQFF
TGCAGTGCTAGGGAAGCGGGTACCAGGGTGAATGAGCAGTTCTTC
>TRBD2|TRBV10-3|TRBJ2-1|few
CAISEGIAGTYNEQFF
TGTGCCATCAGTGAGGGTATAGCGGGTACCTACAATGAGCAGTTCTTC
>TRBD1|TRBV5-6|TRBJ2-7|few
CASSWGTGGLNEQYF
TGTGCCAGCAGCTGGGGGACAGGGGGCTTGAACGAGCAGTACTTC
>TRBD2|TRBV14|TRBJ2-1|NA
CASSQVFGRIYNEQFF
TGTGCCAGCAGCCAAGTTTTCGGGAGGATCTACAATGAGCAGTTCTTC
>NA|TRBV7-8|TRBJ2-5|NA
CASSLGYGGKTQYF
TGTGCCAGCAGCTTGGGGTACGGGGGAAAGACCCAGTACTTC
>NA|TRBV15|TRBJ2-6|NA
CATSRVGGTGANVLTF
TGTGCCACCAGCAGAGTTGGGGGAACTGGGGCCAACGTCCTGACTTTC
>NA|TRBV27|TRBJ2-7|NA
CTSTTGSSSYEQYF
TGTACCAGCACAACAGGATCCTCCTCCTACGAGCAGTACTTC
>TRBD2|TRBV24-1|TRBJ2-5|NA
CATSVRGRAGETQYF
TGTGCCACCAGTGTACGGGGGAGGGCCGGGGAGACCCAGTACTTC
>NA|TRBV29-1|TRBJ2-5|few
CSVSLWDGTQYF
TGCAGCGTTTCACTTTGGGACGGGACCCAGTACTTC
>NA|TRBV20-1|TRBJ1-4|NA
CSARPSLNEKLFF
TGCAGTGCTAGGCCCAGCCTTAATGAAAAACTGTTTTTT
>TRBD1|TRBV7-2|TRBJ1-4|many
CASRATGTANEKLFF
TGTGCCAGCAGGGCTACCGGGACAGCTAATGAAAAACTGTTTTTT
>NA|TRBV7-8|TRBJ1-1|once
CASSLIGSTEAFF
TGTGCCAGCAGCTTAATCGGCAGCACTGAAGCTTTCTTT
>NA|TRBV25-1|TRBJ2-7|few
CASSETPGLETYEQYF
TGTGCCAGCAGTGAAACGCCGGGACTCGAAACCTATGAGCAGTACTTC
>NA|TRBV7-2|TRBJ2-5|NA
CASSFAGFNEQYF
TGTGCCAGCAGCTTCGCGGGGTTCAATGAGCAGTACTTC
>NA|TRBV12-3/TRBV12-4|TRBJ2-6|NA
CASTLVGAGANVLTF
TGTGCCAGCACCCTAGTGGGAGCGGGGGCCAACGTCCTGACTTTC
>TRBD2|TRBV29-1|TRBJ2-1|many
CSVPHRGGNEQFF
TGCAGCGTCCCACACCGCGGGGGTAATGAGCAGTTCTTC
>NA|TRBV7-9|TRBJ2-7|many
CASSLEWALGEQYF
TGTGCCAGCAGCTTAGAGTGGGCATTAGGCGAGCAGTACTTC
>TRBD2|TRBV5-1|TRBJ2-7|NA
CASSTLAGVYYEQYF
TGCGCCAGCAGCACACTAGCGGGAGTCTACTACGAGCAGTACTTC